This T cell receptor (beta chain) was identified in a study of blood T cells in healthy people across ages. Study-level results: Unknown CMV status may confound age-related changes in expanded clones. Long-lived and aged donors differed, with more naive CD4+ cells and higher diversity in the long-lived.

The CDR3 is 18 residues long. V lost 3 bases to trimming and J lost 0 bases, with 17 bases between them. Germline V gives CDR1 LNHNV, CDR2 YYDKDF (reference sequence). Researchers report isolating at least 6 million PBMCs per sample. This clonotype has just a few counts. Its target is unknown. Together with a sample-barcoded 5' primer, a J-beta primer mix was included in a second PCR lasting roughly 6 to 12 cycles. Every individual sample yielded 2.5 million or more paired-end reads (each containing CDR3). TCRdb itself ran the 5' RACE reads through MiXCR, one entry per CDR3 protein. This table holds hundreds of thousands of distinct CDR3 sequences, 25% to 30% found once.

The gene calls are TRBV15 and TRBJ1-4; no clear D gene. This clonotype was sampled from a woman older than 75 in good health. The specimen was blood. CDR3 sequence: CATSSPGRTDPTNEKLFF. In nucleotides, the CDR3 is TGTGCCACCAGCAGCCCGGGGAGAACAGACCCAACTAATGAAAAACTGTTTTTT.